A single T cell receptor beta chain is shown here with its context. The antigen is undetermined. The sample is drawn from a study of cytomegalovirus exposure and HLA in healthy donors. Study-level points and caveats: TCR beta chains numbering 150 to 200 were designated cytomegalovirus-associated. The classifier reportedly diagnosed cytomegalovirus status with high sensitivity and specificity.

This CDR3 is 14 amino acids long. The germline V gene encodes CDR1 SGHRS and CDR2 YFSETQ. V lost 4 bases to trimming and J lost 4 bases, with 15 bases between them. Profiled with immunoSEQ multiplex PCR; TCRdb holds only in-frame clones, not every one. The sample yields about 170,000 clones, less than 90% seen once. The clonotype originates from a young woman in good health and CMV-seronegative. The chain links TRBV5-1 to TRBJ2-7, with a possible D match to TRBD2 (6 bases). The sequenced sample consisted of PBMCs. CDR3 sequence (DNA): TGCGCCAGCAGCCCTGACCTGGGGACTTACGAGCAGTACTTC. It is translated as CASSPDLGTYEQYF.